This T cell receptor (beta chain) was obtained from a study of cytomegalovirus exposure and HLA in healthy donors. Overall study: Ancestry clustering placed 70% to 90% of about 400 genotyped donors in the Caucasian-associated cluster.

Germline V gene data show CDR1 as SQVTM and CDR2 as ANQGSEA. The V end lost 2 bases, the J end lost 6 bases, and 16 bases lay between the germline ends. CDR3 size: 15 residues. General study results and limits: Analysis performed later found around 15,000 TCR beta sequences associated with HLA alleles at 0.05 false discovery rate. About 180 TCR beta chains were listed as cytomegalovirus-associated. A later analysis showed that HLA-associated TCR beta chains had undergone more clonal expansion than equally common others.

As for this clone: What it recognizes is unknown.

PCR used 60 Vbeta primers and 13 Jbeta primers. Produced via immunoSEQ multiplex PCR; TCRdb's table is partial and in-frame only. The sample's table shows about 48,000 clones. The TCR sequence derives from a woman in her thirties or forties in good health and CMV-seronegative. Sequenced sample: PBMCs. This sequence joins TRBV29-1 and TRBJ2-2; perhaps TRBD2 as D (5 bases). CDR3 region: CSVESSGGGSGELFF. CDR3 DNA: TGCAGCGTTGAATCCTCAGGAGGAGGTTCCGGGGAGCTGTTTTTT.